This passage covers 3 T cell receptor beta chains from one sample sequenced in a study of beta chain features in type 1 diabetes. TCRB transcripts that were expressed got sequenced, as all of the isolated RNA had been reverse transcribed. The assay was immunoSEQ multiplex PCR, and TCRdb's table has in-frame clones only and misses some. The sample lists hundreds of thousands of clones, roughly 15% seen once, with 0.07% to 0.095% in the top ten. Source material: naive CD4+ T cells from blood. The receptors originated from a man between 18 and 29 years old in good health.

The chain carries TRBV7-9 and TRBJ2-1; D gene unclear. The CDR3 contains 12 residues. V dropped 1 base and J dropped 13 bases, with 11 bases sitting between them. CDR1 and CDR2 from the germline V gene are SEHNR and FQNEAQ (reference sequence). This CDR3 is CASSLGALGQFF. The CDR3 DNA follows: TGTGCCAGCAGCTTAGGGGCTTTGGGTCAGTTCTTC.

This clone occurred a few times. Other DNA sequences within the sample encode an identical CDR3. The genes are TRBV28 and TRBJ1-5; D remains unclear. CDR1 MDHEN and CDR2 SYDVKM come from the germline V gene. Between the trimmed V and J ends, which lost 3 bases and 6 bases, there was a span of 6 bases. The CDR3 is 12 amino acids. The CDR3 region is CASSLVGQPQHF. The CDR3 nucleotides are TGTGCCAGCAGTTTGGTCGGTCAGCCCCAGCATTTT.

The chain is built from TRBV29-1 and TRBJ1-1, with 7 bases identical to TRBD1. The V and J ends lost 6 bases and 6 bases, in that order; junction bases with no gene match: 13. CDR1 and CDR2 from the germline V gene are SQVTM and ANQGSEA. The CDR3 is 14 residues long. CDR3 bases: TGCAGCGTCGACAGGGTAATGAGGAGCCCTGAAGCTTTCTTT. This translates into CSVDRVMRSPEAFF.